The clone carrying this T cell receptor (beta chain) was counted ten times or more. Its target is not known. V was cut by 3 bases and J by 5 bases, with 11 bases left in between. CDR3 length: 13 residues. Production of TCR cDNA was by 5'RACE template switching, which also added a universal primer site and UMIs. One entry per CDR3 protein results from TCRdb running MiXCR on the 5' RACE reads. The data show a few hundred thousand distinct CDR3 sequences, around 12% seen once. The sample originates from a study of T cells after yellow fever vaccination. The overall study: Libraries from low-cell-number fractions were prepared with the SMART-Seq v4 Ultra Low Input RNA kit. The study's findings and limits: A weaker secondary response peaked on day 5, the primary on day 15. Once the booster was given, most primary-vaccination clones reappeared, at approximately 97% for CD4 and roughly 90% for CD8.

The sequence was obtained from a man aged 18 to 29 who received the YFV17D yellow fever vaccine. The sample here was CD4+ T cells sorted from PBMCs, taken 15 days after the yellow fever booster vaccination. This rearrangement joins TRBV12-3 or TRBV12-4 to TRBJ2-7; D unresolved. The CDR3 region has the DNA TGTGCCAGCAGTTTGGTGGGGTGGAACGAGCAGTACGTC. It specifies CASSLVGWNEQYV.